Following are 19 T cell receptor beta chains from one sample sequenced in a study of OX40 agonist ivuxolimab in advanced cancers. Method: immunoSEQ multiplex PCR; TCRdb's copy keeps in-frame clones and lacks some. The sample includes roughly 70,000 clones, roughly 82% of them seen just once. The material sequenced was CD4+ or CD8+ T cells sorted from blood, taken in a trial of the OX40 agonist ivuxolimab. Every receptor here comes from an adult with an advanced solid tumor such as melanoma, head and neck, liver or kidney cancer.

The rearrangement uses TRBV2 and TRBJ2-2; unclear D gene. The ends were cut back, 3 bases at V and 4 bases at J, with 15 bases in the middle. Germline lookup yields CDR1 SNHLY and CDR2 FYNNEI. CDR3 length: 16 residues. CDR3 in amino acids: CASSDGNSLSTGELFF. CDR3 coding DNA: TGTGCCAGCAGTGATGGAAACTCCCTGTCCACCGGGGAGCTGTTTTTT.

The chain employs TRBV19 and TRBJ2-7; 9 nucleotides agree with TRBD1. The germline V gene has CDR1 LNHDA and CDR2 SQIVND (reference sequence). V lost 6 bases, J lost 3 bases, and 6 bases stayed unmatched. The CDR3 spans 14 residues. This CDR3 reads CASREGQGLYEQYF. The CDR3 DNA sequence: TGTGCCAGTAGGGAGGGACAGGGCCTCTACGAGCAGTACTTC.

This sequence joins TRBV2 and TRBJ2-7; D may be TRBD2 (6 bases). The germline V gene encodes CDR1 SNHLY and CDR2 FYNNEI. The CDR3 runs 12 residues. Trimming removed 8 bases at V and 3 bases at J, with 11 bases between. Written as DNA, the CDR3 is TGTGCCAGCGGGACTGATTACTACGAGCAGTACTTC. Translated: CASGTDYYEQYF.

The chain uses TRBV5-8 and TRBJ1-1; D gene uncertain. The CDR3 spans 13 residues. Trimming took 3 bases from V and 7 from J, leaving 13 bases between them. The germline gives CDR1 SGHTS, CDR2 YDEGEE. The CDR3 bases are TGTGCCAGCAGCTCCGTAGCGGGCGTTGAAGCTTTCTTT. As protein: CASSSVAGVEAFF.

The V call is TRBV7-2, the J call TRBJ2-5; 7 bases agree with TRBD1. Trimming took 2 bases from V and 2 from J; bases not matched to a gene: 5. CDR3 length equals 15 residues. The germline V gene has CDR1 SGHTA and CDR2 FQGNSA. This CDR3 is CASSLYGTEQETQYF. The CDR3 DNA reads TGTGCCAGCAGCTTATATGGGACAGAACAAGAGACCCAGTACTTC.

The chain has TRBV27 and TRBJ2-3; no firm D call. This CDR3 comprises 14 residues. From germline, CDR1 is MNHEY and CDR2 SMNVEV (reference sequence). V dropped 3 bases and J dropped 6 bases, with 13 bases sitting between them. This chain's CDR3 is CASSFADPGDTQYF. Written as DNA, the CDR3 is TGTGCCAGCAGTTTCGCGGACCCCGGTGATACGCAGTATTTT.

The chain combines TRBV2 with TRBJ2-7; the D gene could be TRBD1 or TRBD2 (5 bases each). There are 15 residues in the CDR3. V was cut by 8 bases and J by 6 bases, with 23 bases left in between. Germline V CDR1 and CDR2: SNHLY, FYNNEI. This CDR3 reads CASYTRGTSTGEQYF. The CDR3 DNA follows: TGTGCCAGCTATACGAGGGGCACCTCGACGGGCGAGCAGTACTTC.

The count of this clone is one. The V call is TRBV2, the J call TRBJ2-7; D possibly corresponds to TRBD2 (5 bases). V lost 3 bases to trimming and J lost 3 bases, with 15 bases between them. CDR3 length: 15 residues. Looked up from germline, CDR1 is SNHLY and CDR2 is FYNNEI. CDR3 sequence reads: CASSEGSGTLYEQYF. CDR3 in DNA: TGTGCCAGCAGTGAGGGAAGCGGAACCCTCTACGAGCAGTACTTC.

This chain links TRBV9 with TRBJ2-5; TRBD1 or TRBD2 may be the D gene (5 bases each). CDR1 is SGDLS, CDR2 YYNGEE, per germline. V lost 0 bases, J lost 13 bases, and 19 bases lay in between. The CDR3 is 14 amino acids. CDR3 DNA: TGTGCCAGCAGCGTAGAGACGGGACCTGGAAGGAGGTACTTC. Translated, it gives CASSVETGPGRRYF.

The rearrangement links TRBV15 to TRBJ1-2; 9 bases match TRBD1. V was clipped by 5 bases and J by 5 bases; unmatched bases: 6. The CDR3 length is 14 residues. Per germline, CDR1 LNHNV and CDR2 YYDKDF (reference sequence). The CDR3 DNA reads as TGTGCCACCAGCCCGCGGGACAGGGCGTATGGCTACACCTTC. Its protein product is CATSPRDRAYGYTF.

The V and J genes are TRBV2 and TRBJ2-5, with a tentative D call TRBD1 (5 bases). Germline CDR1 and CDR2: SNHLY and FYNNEI. This CDR3 has 12 residues. V lost 6 bases and J lost 5, with 10 bases in between. In nucleotides, the CDR3 is TGTGCCAGCAGCAAGGGGTTGGAGACCCAGTACTTC. Translating it yields CASSKGLETQYF.

The V and J genes are TRBV28 and TRBJ1-1; no clear D. Germline-derived CDR1 and CDR2 are MDHEN and SYDVKM. The V end was cut by 2 bases, the J end by 2 bases, with 3 bases between. The CDR3 has 12 residues. The CDR3 is CASSLINTEAFF. The CDR3 DNA follows: TGTGCCAGCAGTTTAATCAACACTGAAGCTTTCTTT.

The chain combines TRBV12-5 with TRBJ2-1; D might be TRBD1 (7 bases). This CDR3 region has 14 residues. Germline V gene lookup returns CDR1 LGHNT and CDR2 FRNRAP. With 5 bases removed from V and 3 bases from J, the gap between germline ends came to 11 bases. CDR3 amino acids: CASGAGGSYNEQFF. The CDR3 DNA is TGTGCTAGTGGTGCAGGGGGGAGCTACAATGAGCAGTTCTTC.

The chain couples TRBV5-1 to TRBJ2-5; D may match TRBD1 or TRBD2 (6 bases each). CDR3 length: 15 residues. CDR1 SGHRS and CDR2 YFSETQ come from the germline V gene. Trimming left V 4 bases short and J 2 bases short, with 15 bases between. CDR3 sequence reads: CASSRDGGSQETQYF. DNA for the CDR3: TGCGCCAGCAGCCGAGACGGGGGCAGTCAAGAGACCCAGTACTTC.

This chain uses TRBV5-4 with TRBJ2-5, with TRBD2 matching 7 bases. From germline, CDR1 is SGHNT and CDR2 YYREEE (reference sequence). The CDR3 has 14 amino acids. V shed 4 bases and J 1 base; nucleotides not matched to a gene: 4. The CDR3 bases are TGTGCCAGCAGCCCGGGGGGTGCCCAAGAGACCCAGTACTTC. Protein: CASSPGGAQETQYF.

The chain is built from TRBV14 and TRBJ1-2; possibly TRBD1 for D (6 bases). V lost 3 bases to trimming and J lost 4 bases, with 18 bases between them. Germline assignment: CDR1 SGHDN and CDR2 FVKESK. This CDR3 region has 16 residues. The CDR3 DNA is TGTGCCAGCAGCCAGTCCACAGGGCTGGGATCCTATGGCTACACCTTC. Protein product: CASSQSTGLGSYGYTF.

CDR3 nucleotide sequence: TGCGCCAGCAGCCAAGTTCTGACAGCCAAACCCGAGCAGTACTTC. Translated, it gives CASSQVLTAKPEQYF. The chain employs TRBV4-3 and TRBJ2-7; D might be TRBD1 (5 bases). The CDR3 extends over 15 amino acids. Looked up from germline, CDR1 is LGHNA and CDR2 is YSLEER. V was pared by 1 base and J by 6 bases, with 16 bases between.

The rearrangement uses TRBV7-2 and TRBJ1-5; D remains unclear. Germline CDR1 reads SGHTA; CDR2 reads FQGNSA. CDR3 length: 14 amino acids. V gave up 2 bases and J gave up 7 bases, with 12 bases separating them. For the CDR3, the DNA is TGTGCCAGCAGCTTAACGGGTATGTCACAGCCCCAGCATTTT. This gives the protein CASSLTGMSQPQHF. The complete variable domain, with remaining parts taken from reference TRBV7-2 and TRBJ1-5, reads GAGVSQSPSNKVTEKGKDVELRCDPISGHTALYWYRQSLGQGLEFLIYFQGNSAPDKSGLPSDRFSAERTGGSVSTLTIQRTQQEDSAVYLCASSLTGMSQPQHFGDGTRLSIL.

This chain connects TRBV6-5 to TRBJ2-7, with 9 bases identical to TRBD1. This CDR3 is built from 14 residues. Germline CDR1 MNHEY, CDR2 SVGAGI. V lost 2 bases and J lost 1; bases outside the gene matches: 0. The DNA for the CDR3 is TGTGCCAGCAGTTACGACAGGGGGTCCTACGAGCAGTACTTC. It yields the protein CASSYDRGSYEQYF.